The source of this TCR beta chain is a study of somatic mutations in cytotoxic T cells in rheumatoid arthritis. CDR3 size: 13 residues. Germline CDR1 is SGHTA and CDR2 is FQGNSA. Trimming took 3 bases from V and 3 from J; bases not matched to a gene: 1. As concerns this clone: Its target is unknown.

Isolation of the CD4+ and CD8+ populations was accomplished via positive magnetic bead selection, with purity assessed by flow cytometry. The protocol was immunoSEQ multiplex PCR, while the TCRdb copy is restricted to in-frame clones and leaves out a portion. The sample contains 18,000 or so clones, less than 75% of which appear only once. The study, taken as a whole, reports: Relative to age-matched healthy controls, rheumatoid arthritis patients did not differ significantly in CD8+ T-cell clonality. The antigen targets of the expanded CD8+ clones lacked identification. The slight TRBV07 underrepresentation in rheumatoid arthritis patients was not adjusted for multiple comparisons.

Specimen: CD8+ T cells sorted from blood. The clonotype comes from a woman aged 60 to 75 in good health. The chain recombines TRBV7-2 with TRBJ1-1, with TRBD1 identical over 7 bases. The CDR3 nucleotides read TGTGCCAGCAGCTTGACAGGGTACACTGAAGCTTTCTTT. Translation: CASSLTGYTEAFF.